This T cell receptor (beta chain) was identified during a study of spatial heterogeneity in lung cancer. The wider study: Beta-chain sequences consistently outnumbered alpha-chain sequences in detection.

One entry per CDR3 protein, called by TCRdb with MiXCR from the 5' RACE reads. The sample shows about 44,000 distinct CDR3 sequences, roughly an eighth of them seen only once. This clonotype was picked up many times. Time point meaning: sample taken at primary tumor resection. Whole RNA came from tumor, nontumor lung or frozen PBMC and was sequenced without being sorted. The CDR3 contains 18 residues. Germline assignment: CDR1 SGHVS and CDR2 FQNEAQ. V gave up 5 bases and J gave up 4 bases; unmatched junction bases: 10. This sample comprised PBMCs, obtained at surgery. V is TRBV7-8 and J is TRBJ2-3, with 15 nucleotides matching TRBD2. This TCR came from a male donor with early-stage non-small cell lung cancer. For the CDR3, the DNA is TGTGCCAGCAGCGTCGGACTAGCGGGAGGGCGGGGCGCAGATACGCAGTATTTT. The encoded protein is CASSVGLAGGRGADTQYF.